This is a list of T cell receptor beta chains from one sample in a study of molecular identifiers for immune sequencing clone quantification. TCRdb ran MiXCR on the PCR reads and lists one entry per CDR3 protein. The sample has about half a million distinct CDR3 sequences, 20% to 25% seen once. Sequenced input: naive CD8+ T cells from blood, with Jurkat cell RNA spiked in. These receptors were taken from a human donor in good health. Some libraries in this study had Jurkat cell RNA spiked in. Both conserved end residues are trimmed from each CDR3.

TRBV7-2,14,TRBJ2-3,ASSPRVLLSTDTQY
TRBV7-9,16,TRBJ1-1,ASSPTFGEGRTNTEAF
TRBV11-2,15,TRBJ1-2,ASSQSTGYNLDYGYA
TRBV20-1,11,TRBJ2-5,SAKPETQETQY
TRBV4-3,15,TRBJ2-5,ASSQDSLERNGETQY
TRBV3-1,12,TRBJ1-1,ASSQTGLGTEAF
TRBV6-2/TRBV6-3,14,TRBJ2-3,ASSPGQGAYTDTQY
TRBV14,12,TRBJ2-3,ASSQDKRSDTQY
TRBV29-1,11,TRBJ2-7,SVEGREPNEQY
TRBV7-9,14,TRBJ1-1,ASSFGRGQGLGEAF
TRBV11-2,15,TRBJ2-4,ASSLELAGVGLNIQY
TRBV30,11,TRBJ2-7,AWSVQEFGEQY
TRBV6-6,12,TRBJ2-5,ASSGRMIQETQY
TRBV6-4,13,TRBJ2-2,ASGPGSTKSGELF
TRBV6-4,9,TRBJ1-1,ASRSNGVAF
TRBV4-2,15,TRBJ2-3,ASSQDPTTGVADTQY
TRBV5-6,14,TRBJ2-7,ASSLRADVSSYEQY
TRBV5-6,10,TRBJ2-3,ASSLSADTQY
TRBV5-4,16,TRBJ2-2,ASSLVPGLEINTGELF
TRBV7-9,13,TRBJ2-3,ASSSNRESTDTQY
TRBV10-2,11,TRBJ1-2,ATQDGRSEGYT
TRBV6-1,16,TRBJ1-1,ASSKPPWEFMRDTEAF
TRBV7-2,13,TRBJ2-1,ASSQTPSSYNEQF
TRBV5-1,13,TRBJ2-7,ASSFDRDGTYEQY
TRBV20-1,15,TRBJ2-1,SAESPIGGEFYNEQF
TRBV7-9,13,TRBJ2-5,ASSLAQGFEETQY
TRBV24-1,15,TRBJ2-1,ATRSAGRGARVDEQF
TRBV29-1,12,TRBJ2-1,SASGRRFGNEQF
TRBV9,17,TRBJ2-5,ASSVSRGGRARDQETQY
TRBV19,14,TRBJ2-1,ASSIGMRSQYNEQF
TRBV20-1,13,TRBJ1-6,SARDPSGINSPLH
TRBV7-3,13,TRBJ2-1,ASGLYSGKYNEQF
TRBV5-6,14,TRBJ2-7,ASSLVGLYRSYEQY
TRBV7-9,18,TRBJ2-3,ASSSSSYELAGSQADTQY
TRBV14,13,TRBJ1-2,ASSQGTGGYYGYT
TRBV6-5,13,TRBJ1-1,ASRGRERGDTEAF
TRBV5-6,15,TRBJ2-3,ASTLSFRDSYTDTQY
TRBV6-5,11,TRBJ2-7,ASSYNRDAEQY
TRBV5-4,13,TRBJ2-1,ASSDRLAIPNEQF
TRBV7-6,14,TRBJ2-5,ASSLVLSGGKETQY
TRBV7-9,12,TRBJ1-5,ASSLQGTGQPQH
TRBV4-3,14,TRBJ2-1,ASSPETSGSPNEQF
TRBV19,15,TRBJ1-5,ASSKVSPDRGRQPQH
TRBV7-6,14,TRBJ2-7,ASSQGQGASIYEQY
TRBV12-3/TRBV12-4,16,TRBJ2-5,ASSFSGSDSVGQETQY
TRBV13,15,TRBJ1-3,ASSLRQGGLTGNTIY
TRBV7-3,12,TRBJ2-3,ASKELANTDTQY
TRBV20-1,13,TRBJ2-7,SAREGFSSSYEQY
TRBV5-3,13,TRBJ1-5,TSSLVGMGNQPQH
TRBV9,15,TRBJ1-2,ASSSGDGPMFPHGYT
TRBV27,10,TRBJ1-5,ASGHGNQPQH
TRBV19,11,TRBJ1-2,ASTTWTESGYT
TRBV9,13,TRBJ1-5,ASSVDWGADQPQH
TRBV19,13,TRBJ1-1,ASSYRVTWNTEAF
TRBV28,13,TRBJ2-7,ASSFRGLSSYEQY
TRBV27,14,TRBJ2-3,ASSPGTSISFDTQY
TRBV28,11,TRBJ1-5,ATSDSPNQPQH
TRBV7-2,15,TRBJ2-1,ASSRPRQGSMLNEQF
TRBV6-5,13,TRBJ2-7,ASSLVAGGTYEQY
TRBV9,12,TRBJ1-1,ASSVLQRDTEAF